This TCR beta chain is drawn from a study of blood T cell repertoires in COVID-19. As for the study in general: Sample material is recorded as cDNA or gDNA derived from T cells, B-cell-depleted T cells, or PBMCs.

Source study methods: By means of reference gene primer amplification, nucleated cell counts were estimated. Generated by immunoSEQ multiplex PCR, the TCRdb table keeps only in-frame clones and is missing some. V and J calls plus clone size are reproduced from that table; the DNA served to infer D and trimming. The data show about 70,000 clones, 75% to 90% seen once. From germline, CDR1 is SGHRS and CDR2 YFSETQ. CDR3 length: 19 amino acids. V was trimmed by 0 bases and J by 6 bases, leaving 25 bases between them. This clonotype was sampled from a man between 65 and 85 years old who had recovered from COVID-19. The specimen sequenced was peripheral blood. The rearrangement uses TRBV5-1 and TRBJ1-5; D call uncertain. The chain's CDR3 is CASSLAVSRGIIHSQPQHF. Here the CDR3 DNA reads TGCGCCAGCAGCTTGGCGGTTTCGCGGGGTATCATTCATAGTCAGCCCCAGCATTTT.